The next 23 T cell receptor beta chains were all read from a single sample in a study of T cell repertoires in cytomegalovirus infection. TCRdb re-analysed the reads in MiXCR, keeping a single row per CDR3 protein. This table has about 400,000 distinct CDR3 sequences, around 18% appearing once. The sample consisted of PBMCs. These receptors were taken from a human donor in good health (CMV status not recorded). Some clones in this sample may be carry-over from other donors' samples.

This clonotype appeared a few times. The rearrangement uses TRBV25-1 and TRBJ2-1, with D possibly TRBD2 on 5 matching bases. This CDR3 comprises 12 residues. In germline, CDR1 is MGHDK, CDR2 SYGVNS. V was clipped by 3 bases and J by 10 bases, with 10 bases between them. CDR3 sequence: CASSDLAPEQFF. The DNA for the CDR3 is TGTGCCAGCAGTGACCTAGCACCCGAGCAGTTCTTC. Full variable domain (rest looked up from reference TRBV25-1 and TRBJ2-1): EADIYQTPRYLVIGTGKKITLECSQTMGHDKMYWYQQDPGMELHLIHYSYGVNSTEKGDLSSESTVSRIRTEHFPLTLESARPSHTSQYLCASSDLAPEQFFGPGTRLTVL.

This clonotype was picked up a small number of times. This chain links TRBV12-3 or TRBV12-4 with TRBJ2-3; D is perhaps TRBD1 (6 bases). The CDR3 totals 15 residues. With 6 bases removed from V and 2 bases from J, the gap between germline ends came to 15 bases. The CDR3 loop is CASSLQGTLTDTQYF. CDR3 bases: TGTGCCAGCAGCCTCCAGGGGACCCTCACAGATACGCAGTATTTT.

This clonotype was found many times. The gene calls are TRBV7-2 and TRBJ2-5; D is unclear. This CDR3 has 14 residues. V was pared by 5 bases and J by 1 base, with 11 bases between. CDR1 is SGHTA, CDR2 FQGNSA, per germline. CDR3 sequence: CASSRSWGQETQYF. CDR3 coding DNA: TGTGCCAGCAGCCGTAGCTGGGGCCAAGAGACCCAGTACTTC.

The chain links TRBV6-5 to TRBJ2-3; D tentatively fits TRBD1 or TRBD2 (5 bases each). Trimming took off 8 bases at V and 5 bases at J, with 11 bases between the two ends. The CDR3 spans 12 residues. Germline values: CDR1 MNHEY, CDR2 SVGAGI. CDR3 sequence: CASGTGKDTQYF. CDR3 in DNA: TGTGCCAGCGGGACGGGGAAAGATACGCAGTATTTT.

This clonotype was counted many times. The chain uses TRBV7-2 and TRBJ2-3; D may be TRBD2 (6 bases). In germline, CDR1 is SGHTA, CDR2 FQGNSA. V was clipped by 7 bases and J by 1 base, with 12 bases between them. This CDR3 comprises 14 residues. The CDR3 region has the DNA TGTGCCAGCACCCCGGGACTCCGCACAGATACGCAGTATTTT. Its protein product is CASTPGLRTDTQYF.

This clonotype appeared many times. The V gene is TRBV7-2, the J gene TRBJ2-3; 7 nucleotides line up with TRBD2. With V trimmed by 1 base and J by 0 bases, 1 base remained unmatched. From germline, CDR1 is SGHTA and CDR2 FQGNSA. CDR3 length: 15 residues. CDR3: CASSLVSGSTDTQYF. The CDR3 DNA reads TGTGCCAGCAGCTTAGTTAGCGGGAGCACAGATACGCAGTATTTT. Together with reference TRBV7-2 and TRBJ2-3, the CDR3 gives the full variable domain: GAGVSQSPSNKVTEKGKDVELRCDPISGHTALYWYRQSLGQGLEFLIYFQGNSAPDKSGLPSDRFSAERTGGSVSTLTIQRTQQEDSAVYLCASSLVSGSTDTQYFGPGTRLTVL.

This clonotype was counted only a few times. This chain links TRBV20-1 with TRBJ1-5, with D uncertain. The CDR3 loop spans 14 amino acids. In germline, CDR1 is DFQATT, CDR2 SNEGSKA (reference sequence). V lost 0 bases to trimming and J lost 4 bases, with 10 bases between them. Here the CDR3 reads CSARDRRGNQPQHF. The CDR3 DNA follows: TGCAGTGCTAGAGACAGGCGTGGGAATCAGCCCCAGCATTTT.

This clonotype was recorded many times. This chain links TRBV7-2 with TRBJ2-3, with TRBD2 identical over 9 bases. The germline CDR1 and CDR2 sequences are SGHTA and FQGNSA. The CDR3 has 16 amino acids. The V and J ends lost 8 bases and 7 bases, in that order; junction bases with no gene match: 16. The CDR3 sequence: CASSLLPGLAQYTQYF. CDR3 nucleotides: TGTGCCAGCTCACTCCTTCCGGGACTAGCTCAGTATACGCAGTATTTT.

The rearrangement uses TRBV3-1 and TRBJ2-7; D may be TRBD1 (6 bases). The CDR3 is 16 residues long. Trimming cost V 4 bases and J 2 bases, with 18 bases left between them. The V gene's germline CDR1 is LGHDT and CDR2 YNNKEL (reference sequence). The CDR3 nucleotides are TGTGCCAGCAGCCGCATCCGCGCCAGGGGACCCTACGAGCAGTACTTC. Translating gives CASSRIRARGPYEQYF.

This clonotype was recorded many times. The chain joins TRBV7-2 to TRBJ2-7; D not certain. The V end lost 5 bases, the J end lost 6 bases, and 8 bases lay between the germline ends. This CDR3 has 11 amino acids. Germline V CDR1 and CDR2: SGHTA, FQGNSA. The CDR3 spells CASSAYSEQYF. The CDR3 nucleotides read TGTGCCAGCAGCGCCTACTCCGAGCAGTACTTC.

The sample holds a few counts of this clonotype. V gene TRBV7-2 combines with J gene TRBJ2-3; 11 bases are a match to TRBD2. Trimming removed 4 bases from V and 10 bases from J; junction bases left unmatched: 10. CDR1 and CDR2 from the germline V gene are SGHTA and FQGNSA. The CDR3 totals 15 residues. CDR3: CASSWTSGFMGPQYF. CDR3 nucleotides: TGTGCCAGCAGCTGGACTAGCGGGTTCATGGGGCCGCAGTATTTT.

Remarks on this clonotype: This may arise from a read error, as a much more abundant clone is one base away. CDR3 bases: TGTGCCAGCAGCTTAGAAGGGGACTATGGCTACACCTTC. Protein sequence: CASSLEGDYGYTF. The rearrangement links TRBV7-2 to TRBJ1-2; weak D call: TRBD1 (5 bases). Germline values: CDR1 SGHTA, CDR2 FQGNSA. V gave up 1 base and J gave up 3 bases, with 6 bases separating them. This CDR3 region has 13 residues. The full variable domain, its missing parts supplied by reference TRBV7-2 and TRBJ1-2, is GAGVSQSPSNKVTEKGKDVELRCDPISGHTALYWYRQSLGQGLEFLIYFQGNSAPDKSGLPSDRFSAERTGGSVSTLTIQRTQQEDSAVYLCASSLEGDYGYTFGSGTRLTVV.

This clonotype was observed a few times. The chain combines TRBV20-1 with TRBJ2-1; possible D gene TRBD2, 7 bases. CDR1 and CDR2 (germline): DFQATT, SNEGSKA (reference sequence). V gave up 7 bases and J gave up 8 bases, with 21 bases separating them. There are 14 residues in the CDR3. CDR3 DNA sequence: TGCAGTGTACCGAGGGGGGCGGGAGCGGATGAGCAGTTCTTC. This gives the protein CSVPRGAGADEQFF.

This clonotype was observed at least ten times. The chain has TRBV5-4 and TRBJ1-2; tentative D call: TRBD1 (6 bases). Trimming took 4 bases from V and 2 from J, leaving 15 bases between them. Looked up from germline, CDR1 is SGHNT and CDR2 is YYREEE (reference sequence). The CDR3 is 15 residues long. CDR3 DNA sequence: TGTGCCAGCAGCCCTCCGGGACATCTCAACTATGGCTACACCTTC. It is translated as CASSPPGHLNYGYTF.

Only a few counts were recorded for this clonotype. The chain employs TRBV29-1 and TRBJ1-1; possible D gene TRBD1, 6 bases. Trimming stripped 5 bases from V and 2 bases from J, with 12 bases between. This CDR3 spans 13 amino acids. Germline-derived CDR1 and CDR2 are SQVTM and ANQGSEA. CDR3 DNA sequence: TGCAGCGTTCAGGGACAAGTCAACACTGAAGCTTTCTTT. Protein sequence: CSVQGQVNTEAFF.

The CDR3 coding sequence is TGTGCCATCACCTCGGGACAGGGATACGAGCAGTACTTC. It codes for CAITSGQGYEQYF. The J gene is TRBJ2-7, the V gene TRBV10-3; 9 bases map to TRBD1. The CDR3 covers 13 residues. Germline CDR1 and CDR2: ENHRY and SYGVKD. V was clipped by 7 bases and J by 4 bases; unmatched bases: 5.

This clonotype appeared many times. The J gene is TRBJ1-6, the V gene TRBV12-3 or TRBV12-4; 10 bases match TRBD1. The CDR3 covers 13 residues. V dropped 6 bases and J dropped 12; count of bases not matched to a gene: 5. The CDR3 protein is CASRRQGAGPLHF. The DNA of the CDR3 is TGTGCCAGCAGGAGACAGGGGGCCGGACCCCTCCACTTT.

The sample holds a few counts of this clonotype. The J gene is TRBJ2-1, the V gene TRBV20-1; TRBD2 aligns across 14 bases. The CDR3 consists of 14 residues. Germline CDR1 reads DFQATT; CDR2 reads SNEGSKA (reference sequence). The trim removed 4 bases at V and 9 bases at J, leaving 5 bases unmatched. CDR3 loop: CSAKGLAGAAEQFF. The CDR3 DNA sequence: TGCAGTGCTAAGGGACTAGCGGGAGCAGCTGAGCAGTTCTTC.

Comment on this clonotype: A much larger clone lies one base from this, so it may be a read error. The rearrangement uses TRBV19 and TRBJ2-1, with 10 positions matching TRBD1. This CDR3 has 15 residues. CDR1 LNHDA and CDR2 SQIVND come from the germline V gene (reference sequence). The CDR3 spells CASTPRTGGYKEQFF. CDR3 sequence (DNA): TGTGCCAGTACCCCAAGGACAGGGGGATACAAAGAGCAGTTCTTC.

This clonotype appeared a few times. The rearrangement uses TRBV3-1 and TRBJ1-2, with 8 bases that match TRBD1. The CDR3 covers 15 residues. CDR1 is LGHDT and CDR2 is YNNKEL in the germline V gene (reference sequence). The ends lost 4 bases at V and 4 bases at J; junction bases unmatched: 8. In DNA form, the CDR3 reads TGTGCCAGCAGCCCAACCTTTGGACAGGGCTATGGCTACACCTTC. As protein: CASSPTFGQGYGYTF.

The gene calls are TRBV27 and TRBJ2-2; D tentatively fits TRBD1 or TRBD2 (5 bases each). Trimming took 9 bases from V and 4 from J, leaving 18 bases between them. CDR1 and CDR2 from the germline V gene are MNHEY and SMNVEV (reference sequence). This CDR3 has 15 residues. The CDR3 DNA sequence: TGTGCCAGTTACCGGGACCGCGTCAGCACCGGGGAGCTGTTTTTT. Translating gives CASYRDRVSTGELFF.

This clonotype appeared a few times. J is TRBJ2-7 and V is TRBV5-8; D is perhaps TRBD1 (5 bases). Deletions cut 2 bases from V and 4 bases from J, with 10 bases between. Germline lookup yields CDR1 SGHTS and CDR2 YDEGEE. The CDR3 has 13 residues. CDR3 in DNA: TGTGCCAGCAGCTTAGACGACAGTTACGAGCAGTACTTC. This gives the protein CASSLDDSYEQYF.

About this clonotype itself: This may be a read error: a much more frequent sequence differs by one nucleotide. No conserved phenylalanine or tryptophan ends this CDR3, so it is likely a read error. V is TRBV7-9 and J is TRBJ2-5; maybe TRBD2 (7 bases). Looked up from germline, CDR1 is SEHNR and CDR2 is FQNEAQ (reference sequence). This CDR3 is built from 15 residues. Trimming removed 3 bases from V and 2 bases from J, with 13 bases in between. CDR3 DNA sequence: TGTGCCAGCAGCTTCCCAGGGAGGGGGCAAGAGACCCAGTACGTC. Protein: CASSFPGRGQETQYV.